This T cell receptor (beta chain) stems from a study of T-cell memory formation after mild COVID-19. TCRdb recomputed calls from the 5' RACE reads with MiXCR, one row per CDR3 protein. The sample comprises hundreds of thousands of distinct CDR3 sequences, less than 25% of which are singletons, and 8.4% rests with the top ten. Germline V CDR1 and CDR2: LGHDT, YNNKEL (reference sequence). The CDR3 extends over 14 amino acids. The ends lost 3 bases at V and 4 bases at J; junction bases unmatched: 4. The rearrangement links TRBV3-1 to TRBJ2-5; 8 positions agree with TRBD2. This TCR derives from an adult woman who had mild COVID-19 (a few samples of this study predate the infection). Cell type and time point are not known. Source material: PBMCs or a T cell subset sorted from them (not recorded which). The CDR3 sequence is CASSQGLVRETQYF. Here the CDR3 DNA reads TGTGCCAGCAGCCAGGGACTAGTGCGAGAGACCCAGTACTTC.